This T cell receptor beta chain was documented in a study of siplizumab effects on memory and regulatory T cells. Study-wide results and caveats: Significant reduction of alloreactive sequences traceable to unstimulated CD4+ memory cells was observed with siplizumab. Alloreactive clones mapping to unstimulated subsets formed only a minor fraction. Naive T cells appeared more varied than memory cells and looked like key alloresponse contributors. Researchers did not confirm the suppressive function of proliferating Tregs from siplizumab cultures.

Turning to this clone: Antigen specificity is unknown.

Generated by immunoSEQ multiplex PCR, the TCRdb table keeps only in-frame clones and is missing some. The data contain about 100,000 clones, around 90% of them seen just once; the ten biggest clones take up more than 2.5%. Germline V gene data show CDR1 as SGHRS and CDR2 as YFSETQ. The CDR3 has 15 amino acids. V was pared by 0 bases and J by 0 bases, with 9 bases between. The receptor's source is a human donor in good health. Some clones in this sample may be carry-over from other donors' samples. Sequenced sample: CD4+ T cells sorted from blood. This chain links TRBV5-1 with TRBJ1-1; possibly TRBD1 for D (6 bases). CDR3 coding DNA: TGCGCCAGCAGCTTGGAGGGACACCTGAACACTGAAGCTTTCTTT. Residues: CASSLEGHLNTEAFF.